This TCR beta chain came from a study of blood T cell repertoires in COVID-19. The table came from immunoSEQ multiplex PCR; TCRdb's copy has only in-frame clones and leaves some out. Of 300,000 to 350,000 clones listed, more than 70% were seen once; the top ten hold over 3.5%. This CDR3 is built from 16 residues. Germline values: CDR1 SGHDT, CDR2 YYEEEE. The ends were cut back, 2 bases at V and 3 bases at J, with 14 bases in the middle. The chain recombines TRBV5-6 with TRBJ2-2; D is perhaps TRBD1 (6 bases). The sequenced sample was peripheral blood. The TCR originated in a woman aged 55-75 years with COVID-19, enrolled during active disease. CDR3 protein: CASSFLGGRYTGELFF. For the CDR3, the DNA is TGTGCCAGCAGCTTTCTAGGGGGTCGTTACACCGGGGAGCTGTTTTTT.